This TCR beta chain was found in a study of neurological immune-mediated disorders (dated by TCRdb to the late 2010s). Regarding the research as a whole: Among the approximately 35 multiple sclerosis patients, some 31 had relapsing-remitting MS and 3 had secondary progressive MS. The study compared peripheral blood TCR-beta repertoires of HTLV-I-associated myelopathy (HAM/TSP) patients, multiple sclerosis patients and healthy controls using UMI-based sequencing. Longitudinal samples, technical triplicates and paired sorted CD4+ and CD8+ T-cell subsets, alongside PBMC samples, were included among the approximately 99 TCR-beta libraries. The cohort was made up of some 70 subjects, consisting of some 14 HAM/TSP patients, around 35 multiple sclerosis patients and 20 or so healthy controls.

Here is what the overall study found, with its caveats: TCR clonal expansion was highest in HAM/TSP patients and lowest in MS patients, with MS patients falling below even healthy controls. No identical CDR3 amino acid sequences were found to be shared among expanded clones across subjects, suggesting that TCR-beta repertoires were private in all groups. In a phylogenetic analysis, the repertoires of 18 out of 34 MS patients fell into a single cluster of related CDR3 sequences, pointing to a possible signature at the repertoire level. No association of the MS cluster with clinical or MRI features was observed, and the need for larger cohorts was stated by the authors.

Libraries from unsorted PBMCs were made from 2 million PBMCs kept in RNAlater at -80 degrees C until RNA extraction. Multiple sclerosis patients were enrolled in a US clinical protocol under which disease progression was evaluated by magnetic resonance imaging. Peripheral blood was subjected to Ficoll-Hypaque density gradient centrifugation to isolate PBMCs, which were then cryopreserved in liquid nitrogen. To synthesize cDNA, template-switch 5'RACE was performed with a primer carrying a 10-nucleotide random unique molecular identifier so that each TCR transcript was tagged. Over 190 million TCR-beta sequences, covering 15-18 subjects, were produced in each sequencing run. The RNeasy kit was used to extract total RNA. Using the KAPA Real-time Library Amplification kit, TCR-beta VDJ regions were amplified with primers for the TCR constant region and the 5'RACE anchor. A first PCR added sample indexes and Illumina adaptors, after which a second PCR increased the library yield. After Ampure bead purification, the roughly 650 bp TCR product was size-selected on a 2% E-gel SizeSelection system. Before pooling, library quality was checked on a Bioanalyzer, concentration was measured with Qubit, and libraries were quantified with the Kapa Library Quantification kit. Paired-end 2 x 150 bp sequencing of the libraries was performed on an Illumina HiSeq 2500. To increase sequence diversity, roughly 24-30% phiX was spiked into each library pool. Regarding the original processing steps: Quality-filtered reads were processed with the UMI-based MiGEC pipeline, which removed over 75% of raw TCR sequences during error correction. IMGT germline references were used for aligning VDJ genes, and each clonotype was defined as a unique CDR3 amino acid sequence together with its V-J genes. VDJtools evaluated clonal expansion, Shannon diversity and CDR3 relatedness (CalcPairwiseDistances, ClusterSamples); CLCbio workbench built phylogenetic trees. A clone was classed as expanded if it had 8 or more unique UMIs, a cutoff based on coefficient-of-variation modelling across technical triplicates. The raw public reads went through TCRdb reprocessing: fastp at Q25, MiXCR clone calling, in-frame beta chains kept. Rows are unified per CDR3 protein, each entry keeping the most common DNA and genes. TCRdb, not the original authors, processed these V and J calls. The sample profile shows approximately 60,000 distinct CDR3 sequences; roughly 3.7% of them were found once. The ten largest clones capture around 2.7% of the sample.

As regards this clonotype: Its antigen is not yet known. No qualities accompany the bases; no much larger clone lies one base away.

The source of this sequence is a man aged 50 to 60 with multiple sclerosis. The sample taken for sequencing was PBMCs.

The DNA sequence is TGCAGTGGCCAGACAGGGTCCTACGAGCAGTACTTC. Its coded protein is CSGQTGSYEQYF. This chain joins TRBV20-1 to TRBJ2-7, with 7 bases aligning to TRBD1. The CDR3 goes from the cysteine to the phenylalanine over 12 residues. The retained sequence is limited to the CDR3, 36 bases, with the frame set at the first base. Trimming takes 7 bases off V and 1 base off J; junction bases not matched to a gene: 4. Reading the germline V gene (reference sequence) gives CDR1 DFQATT and CDR2 SNEGSKA.